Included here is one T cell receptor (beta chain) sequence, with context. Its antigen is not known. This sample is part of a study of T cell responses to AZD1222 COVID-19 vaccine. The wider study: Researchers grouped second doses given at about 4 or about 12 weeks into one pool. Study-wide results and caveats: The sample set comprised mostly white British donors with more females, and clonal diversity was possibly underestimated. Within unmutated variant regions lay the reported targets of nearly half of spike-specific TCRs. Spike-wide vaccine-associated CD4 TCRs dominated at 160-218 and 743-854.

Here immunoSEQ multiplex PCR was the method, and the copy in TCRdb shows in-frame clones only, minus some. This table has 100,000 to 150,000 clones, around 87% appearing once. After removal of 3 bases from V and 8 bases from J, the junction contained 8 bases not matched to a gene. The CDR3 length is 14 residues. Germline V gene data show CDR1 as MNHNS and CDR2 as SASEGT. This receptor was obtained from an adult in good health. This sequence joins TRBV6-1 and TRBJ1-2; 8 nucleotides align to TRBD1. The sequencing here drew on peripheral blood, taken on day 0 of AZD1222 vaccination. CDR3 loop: CASSDRGRGEGYTF. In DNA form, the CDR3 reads TGTGCCAGCAGTGACAGGGGGCGAGGGGAAGGCTACACCTTC.